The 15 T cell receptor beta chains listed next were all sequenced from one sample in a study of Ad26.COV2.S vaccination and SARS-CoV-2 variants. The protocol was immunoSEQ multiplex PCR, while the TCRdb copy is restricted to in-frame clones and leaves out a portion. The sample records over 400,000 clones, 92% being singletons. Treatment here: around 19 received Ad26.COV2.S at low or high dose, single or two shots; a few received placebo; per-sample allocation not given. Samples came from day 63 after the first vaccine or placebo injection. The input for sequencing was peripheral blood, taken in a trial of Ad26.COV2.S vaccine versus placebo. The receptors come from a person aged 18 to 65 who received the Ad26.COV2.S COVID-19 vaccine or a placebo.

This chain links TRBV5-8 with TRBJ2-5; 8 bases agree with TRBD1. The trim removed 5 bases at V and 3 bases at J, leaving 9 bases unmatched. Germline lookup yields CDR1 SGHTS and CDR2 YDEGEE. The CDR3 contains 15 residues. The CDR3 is CASSPGQGIKETQYF. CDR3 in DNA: TGTGCCAGCAGTCCAGGACAGGGAATAAAAGAGACCCAGTACTTC.

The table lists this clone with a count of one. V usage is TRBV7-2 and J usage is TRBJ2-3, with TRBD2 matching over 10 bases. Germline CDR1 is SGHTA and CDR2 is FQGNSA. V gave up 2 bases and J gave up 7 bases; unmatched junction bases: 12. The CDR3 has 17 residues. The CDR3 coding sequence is TGTGCCAGCAGCTTACGTGCTTCGGGACTAGCGAGGTATACGCAGTATTTT. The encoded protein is CASSLRASGLARYTQYF.

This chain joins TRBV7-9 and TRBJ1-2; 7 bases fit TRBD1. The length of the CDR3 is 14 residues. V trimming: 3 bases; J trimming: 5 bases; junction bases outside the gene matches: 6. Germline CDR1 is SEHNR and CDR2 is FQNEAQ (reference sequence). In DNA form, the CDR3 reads TGTGCCAGCAGCTTCCCCGGACAGGCTTATGGCTACACCTTC. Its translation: CASSFPGQAYGYTF.

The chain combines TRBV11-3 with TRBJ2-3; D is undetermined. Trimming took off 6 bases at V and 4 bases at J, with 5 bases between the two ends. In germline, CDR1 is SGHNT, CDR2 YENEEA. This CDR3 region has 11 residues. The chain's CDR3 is CASSAADTQYF. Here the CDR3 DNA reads TGTGCCAGCAGTGCAGCAGATACGCAGTATTTT.

CDR3 sequence (DNA): TGTGCCACCAGTCGTATAAGACAGGGGTCTGGCTACACCTTC. It specifies CATSRIRQGSGYTF. This rearrangement joins TRBV15 to TRBJ1-2; 8 nucleotides agree with TRBD1. The V gene's germline CDR1 is LNHNV and CDR2 YYDKDF (reference sequence). J lost 7 bases, V lost 6 bases, and 10 bases had no gene match. The CDR3 extends over 14 amino acids.

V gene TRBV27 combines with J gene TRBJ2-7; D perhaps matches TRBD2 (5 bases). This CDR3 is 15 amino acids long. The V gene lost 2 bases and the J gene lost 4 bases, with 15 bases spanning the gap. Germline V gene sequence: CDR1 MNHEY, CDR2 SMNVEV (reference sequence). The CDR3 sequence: CASSLRSRLAYEQYF. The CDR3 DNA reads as TGTGCCAGCAGTTTAAGGTCTAGGTTAGCGTACGAGCAGTACTTC.

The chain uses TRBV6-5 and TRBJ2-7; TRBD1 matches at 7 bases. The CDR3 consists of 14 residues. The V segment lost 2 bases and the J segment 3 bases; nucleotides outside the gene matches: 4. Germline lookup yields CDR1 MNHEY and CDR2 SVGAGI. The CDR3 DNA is TGTGCCAGCAGTTACGACAGGGTTAACTACGAGCAGTACTTC. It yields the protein CASSYDRVNYEQYF.

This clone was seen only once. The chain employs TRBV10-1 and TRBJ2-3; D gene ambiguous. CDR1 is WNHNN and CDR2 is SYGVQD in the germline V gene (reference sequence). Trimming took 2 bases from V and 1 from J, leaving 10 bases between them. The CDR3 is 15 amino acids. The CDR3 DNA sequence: TGCGCCAGCAGTGAGGGATTAACCGGCACAGATACGCAGTATTTT. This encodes CASSEGLTGTDTQYF.

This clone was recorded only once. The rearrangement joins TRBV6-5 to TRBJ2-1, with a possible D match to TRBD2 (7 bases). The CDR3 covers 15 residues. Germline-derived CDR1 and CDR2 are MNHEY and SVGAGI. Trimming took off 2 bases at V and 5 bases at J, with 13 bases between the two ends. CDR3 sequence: CASSYGGAGHNEQFF. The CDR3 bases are TGTGCCAGCAGTTACGGGGGGGCGGGTCACAATGAGCAGTTCTTC.

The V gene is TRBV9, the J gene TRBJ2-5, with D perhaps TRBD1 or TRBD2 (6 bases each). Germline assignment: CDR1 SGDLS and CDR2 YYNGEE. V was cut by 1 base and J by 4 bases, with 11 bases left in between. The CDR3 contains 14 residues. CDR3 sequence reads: CASSVRLGGETQYF. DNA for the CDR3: TGTGCCAGCAGCGTAAGACTAGGGGGAGAGACCCAGTACTTC.

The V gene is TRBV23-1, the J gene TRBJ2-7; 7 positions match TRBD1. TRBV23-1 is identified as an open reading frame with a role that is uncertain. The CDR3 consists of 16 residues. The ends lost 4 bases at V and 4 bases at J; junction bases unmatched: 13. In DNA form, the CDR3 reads TGCGCCAGCAGTCGAGGGGACAGCCAAAGTTCTTACGAGCAGTACTTC. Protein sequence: CASSRGDSQSSYEQYF.

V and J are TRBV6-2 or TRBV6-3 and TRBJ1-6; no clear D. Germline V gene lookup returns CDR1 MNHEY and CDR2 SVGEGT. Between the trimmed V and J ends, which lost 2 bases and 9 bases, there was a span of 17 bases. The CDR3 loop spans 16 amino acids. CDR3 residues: CASSYLAVVLSSPLHF. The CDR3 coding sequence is TGTGCCAGCAGTTACCTCGCGGTTGTCTTGTCTTCACCCCTCCACTTT.

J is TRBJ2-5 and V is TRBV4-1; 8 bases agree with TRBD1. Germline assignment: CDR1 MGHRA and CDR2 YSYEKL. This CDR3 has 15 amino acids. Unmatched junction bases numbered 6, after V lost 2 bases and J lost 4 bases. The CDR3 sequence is CASSQNRGIVETQYF. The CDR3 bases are TGCGCCAGCAGCCAAAACAGGGGGATAGTAGAGACCCAGTACTTC.

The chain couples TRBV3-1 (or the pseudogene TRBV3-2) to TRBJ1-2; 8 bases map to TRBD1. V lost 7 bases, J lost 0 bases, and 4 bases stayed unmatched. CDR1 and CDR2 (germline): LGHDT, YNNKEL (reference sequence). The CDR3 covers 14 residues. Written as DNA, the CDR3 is TGTGCCAGCATTTCGACAGGGGCTAACTATGGCTACACCTTC. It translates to CASISTGANYGYTF.

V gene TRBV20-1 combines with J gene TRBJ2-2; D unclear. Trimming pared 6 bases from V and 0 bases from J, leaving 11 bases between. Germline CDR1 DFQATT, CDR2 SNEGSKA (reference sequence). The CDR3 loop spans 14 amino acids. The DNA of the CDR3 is TGCAGTGCAAGTAGGGCCTCGAACACCGGGGAGCTGTTTTTT. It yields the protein CSASRASNTGELFF.